A single sample is the source of the 3 T cell receptor beta chains below, sequenced in a study of memory CD4+ T cells and cytomegalovirus serostatus. Profiled with immunoSEQ multiplex PCR; TCRdb holds only in-frame clones, not every one. Found here are more than 40,000 clones, about three quarters of them singletons; the top ten hold about 6.8%. Single viable CD3+CD4+CD8-CD45RO+ cells were sorted as the memory CD4+ T cells. The sequencing sample was made of memory CD4+ T cells from blood. The receptors were sampled from an adult in good health and CMV-seronegative.

The J gene is TRBJ2-3, the V gene TRBV10-2, with TRBD2 matching 14 bases. The length of the CDR3 is 16 residues. The V gene's germline CDR1 is WSHSY and CDR2 SAAADI. The trim removed 8 bases at V and 6 bases at J, leaving 10 bases unmatched. In DNA form, the CDR3 reads TGCGCCAGCCGCGGGACTAGCGGGAGAACCGCGGATACGCAGTATTTT. Translation gives CASRGTSGRTADTQYF.

This clone was counted only a few times. J is TRBJ1-5 and V is TRBV29-1, with D perhaps TRBD1 (6 bases). The CDR3 length is 13 residues. Germline CDR1 reads SQVTM; CDR2 reads ANQGSEA. Between the trimmed V and J ends, which lost 1 base and 7 bases, there was a span of 11 bases. The CDR3 bases are TGCAGCGTTGAAGTTTTACAGGGCCAGCCCCAGCATTTT. It encodes CSVEVLQGQPQHF.

This clone was counted only a few times. The chain joins TRBV7-9 to TRBJ2-3, with D possibly being TRBD2 (6 bases). CDR3 length: 16 amino acids. Germline V gives CDR1 SEHNR, CDR2 FQNEAQ (reference sequence). With 6 bases removed from V and 0 bases from J, the gap between germline ends came to 16 bases. The CDR3 here is CASRRGRVSSTDTQYF. The CDR3 DNA is TGTGCCAGCAGGCGGGGCAGAGTCTCTAGCACAGATACGCAGTATTTT.